What follows describes a single T cell receptor beta chain. Its antigen remains unidentified. Trimming at V came to 2 bases and at J to 3 bases, leaving 4 bases not matched to a gene. This CDR3 is 15 amino acids long. CDR1 is MNHEY and CDR2 is SMNVEV in the germline V gene (reference sequence). The data are from a study of T cells in Graves' hyperthyroidism and ophthalmopathy. For ophthalmopathy patients, the Clinical Activity Score was at least 3 and the NOSPECS grade at least 4; duration was under 3 months. Thyroid ultrasound and orbital computed tomography, with clinical symptoms and serum thyroxine and TRAb, informed diagnoses. Study findings and constraints: Ophthalmopathy, which appeared later, was predicted by the model a median approximately six months before onset. Stable hyperthyroidism was told apart from ophthalmopathy by a model built on 13 V-J features.

RNA transcripts gave rise to amplified TCR beta CDR3 regions. The study used the HTBI primer set for a first-round RT-PCR of the TCR CDR3. TCRdb processed the multiplex PCR reads anew with MiXCR; each CDR3 protein has one entry. This table holds 300,000 to 500,000 distinct CDR3 sequences, about 14% found once. The V call is TRBV27, the J call TRBJ2-1, with 7 bases fitting TRBD1. The sample comprised blood. The TCR was taken from a man aged 50-60 years with Graves' ophthalmopathy. DNA of the CDR3: TGTGCCAGCAGTTTAGGGACAGCCTACTACAATGAGCAGTTCTTC. Protein product: CASSLGTAYYNEQFF.